This TCR beta chain emerged from a study of cytomegalovirus exposure and HLA in healthy donors. Study-wide points: Later analysis identified a missense DCLRE1C variant that was linked to TCR beta V- and J-gene trimming.

The PCR employed 60 Vbeta primers together with 13 Jbeta primers. The data were produced by immunoSEQ multiplex PCR, yet TCRdb's version contains in-frame clones alone and is incomplete. The repertoire consists of approximately 110,000 clones, with around 66% occurring once and the leading ten covering over 6.5%. On this clone itself: The antigen is not known.

Germline V CDR1 and CDR2: LGHNT, FRNRAP. V was cut by 7 bases and J by 0 bases, with 24 bases left in between. CDR3 length equals 18 residues. This chain connects TRBV12-5 to TRBJ1-1, with a tentative D call TRBD1 (5 bases). The sequenced sample consisted of PBMCs. This TCR came from a man between 18 and 29 years old in good health and CMV-seropositive. The CDR3 sequence: CASARGRGENRVNTEAFF. Written as DNA, the CDR3 is TGTGCTAGTGCTAGGGGAAGGGGCGAGAATAGGGTGAACACTGAAGCTTTCTTT. Full variable domain (rest looked up from reference TRBV12-5 and TRBJ1-1): DARVTQTPRHKVTEMGQEVTMRCQPILGHNTVFWYRQTMMQGLELLAYFRNRAPLDDSGMPKDRFSAEMPDATLATLKIQPSEPRDSAVYFCASARGRGENRVNTEAFFGQGTRLTVV.